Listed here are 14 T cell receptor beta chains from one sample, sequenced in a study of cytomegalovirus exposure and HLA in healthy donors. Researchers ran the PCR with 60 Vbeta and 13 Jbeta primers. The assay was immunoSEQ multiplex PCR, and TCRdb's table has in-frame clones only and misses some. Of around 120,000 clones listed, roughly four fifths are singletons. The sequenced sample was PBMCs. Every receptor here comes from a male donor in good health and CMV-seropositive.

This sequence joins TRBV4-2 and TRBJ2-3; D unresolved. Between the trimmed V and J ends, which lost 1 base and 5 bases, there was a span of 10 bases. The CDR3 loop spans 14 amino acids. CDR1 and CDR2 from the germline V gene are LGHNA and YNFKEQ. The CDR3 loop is CASSQVQRLDTQYF. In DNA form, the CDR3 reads TGTGCCAGCAGCCAAGTACAGAGATTAGATACGCAGTATTTT.

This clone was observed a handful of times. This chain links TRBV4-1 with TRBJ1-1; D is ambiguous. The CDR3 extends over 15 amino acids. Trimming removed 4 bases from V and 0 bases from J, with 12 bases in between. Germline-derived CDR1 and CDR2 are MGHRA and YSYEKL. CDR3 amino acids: CASSRADVMNTEAFF. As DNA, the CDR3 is TGCGCCAGCAGCCGGGCCGACGTCATGAACACTGAAGCTTTCTTT.

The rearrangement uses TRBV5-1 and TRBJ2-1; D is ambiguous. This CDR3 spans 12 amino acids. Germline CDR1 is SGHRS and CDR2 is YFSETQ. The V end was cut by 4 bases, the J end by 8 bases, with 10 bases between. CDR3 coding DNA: TGCGCCAGCAGCAGACTGCCCCATGAGCAGTTCTTC. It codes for CASSRLPHEQFF.

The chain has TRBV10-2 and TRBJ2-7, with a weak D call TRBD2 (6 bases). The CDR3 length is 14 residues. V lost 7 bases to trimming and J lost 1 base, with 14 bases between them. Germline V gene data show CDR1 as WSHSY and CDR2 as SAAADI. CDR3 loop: CASIAGTFSYEQYF. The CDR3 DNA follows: TGCGCCAGCATTGCTGGGACTTTTTCCTACGAGCAGTACTTC.

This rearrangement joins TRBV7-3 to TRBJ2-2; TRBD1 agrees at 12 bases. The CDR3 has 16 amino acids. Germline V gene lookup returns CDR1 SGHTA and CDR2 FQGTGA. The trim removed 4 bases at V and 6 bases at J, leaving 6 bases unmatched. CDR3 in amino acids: CASSSGQGASPGELFF. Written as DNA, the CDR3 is TGTGCCAGCAGCTCGGGACAGGGGGCAAGCCCCGGGGAGCTGTTTTTT.

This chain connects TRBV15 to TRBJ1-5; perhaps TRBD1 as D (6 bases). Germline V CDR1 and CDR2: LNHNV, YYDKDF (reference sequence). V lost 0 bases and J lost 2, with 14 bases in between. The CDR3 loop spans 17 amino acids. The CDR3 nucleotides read TGTGCCACCAGCAGAGAACTACGACAGGCAGGCAATCAGCCCCAGCATTTT. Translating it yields CATSRELRQAGNQPQHF.

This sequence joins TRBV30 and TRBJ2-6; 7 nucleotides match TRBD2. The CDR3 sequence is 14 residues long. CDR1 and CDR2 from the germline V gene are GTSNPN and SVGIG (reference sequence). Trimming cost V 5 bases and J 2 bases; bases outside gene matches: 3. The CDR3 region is CAWGGGAGANVLTF. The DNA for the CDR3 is TGTGCCTGGGGGGGAGGGGCTGGGGCCAACGTCCTGACTTTC.

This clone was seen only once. The CDR3 is CASSQAVGGRANVLTF. In DNA form, the CDR3 reads TGCGCCAGCAGCCAAGCAGTGGGGGGAAGGGCCAACGTCCTGACTTTC. V and J are TRBV4-3 and TRBJ2-6; D perhaps matches TRBD2 (6 bases). Germline assignment: CDR1 LGHNA and CDR2 YSLEER. V was pared by 1 base and J by 5 bases, with 12 bases between. The CDR3 covers 16 residues.

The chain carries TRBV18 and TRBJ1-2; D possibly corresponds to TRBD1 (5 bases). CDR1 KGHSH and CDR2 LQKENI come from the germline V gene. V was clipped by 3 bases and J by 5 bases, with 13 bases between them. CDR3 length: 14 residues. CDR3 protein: CASSPGAGGYGYTF. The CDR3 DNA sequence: TGTGCCAGCTCACCCGGGGCCGGGGGTTATGGCTACACCTTC.

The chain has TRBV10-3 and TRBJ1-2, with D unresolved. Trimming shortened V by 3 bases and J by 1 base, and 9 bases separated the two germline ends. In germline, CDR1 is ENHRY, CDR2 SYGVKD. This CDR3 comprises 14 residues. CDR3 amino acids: CAISESRHNYGYTF. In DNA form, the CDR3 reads TGTGCCATCAGTGAATCCCGACATAACTATGGCTACACCTTC.

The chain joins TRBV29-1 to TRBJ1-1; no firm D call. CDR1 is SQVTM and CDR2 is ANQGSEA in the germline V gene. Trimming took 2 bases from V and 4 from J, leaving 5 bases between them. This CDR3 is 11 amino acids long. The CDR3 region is CSVELGTEAFF. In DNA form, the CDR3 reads TGCAGCGTTGAACTCGGCACTGAAGCTTTCTTT.

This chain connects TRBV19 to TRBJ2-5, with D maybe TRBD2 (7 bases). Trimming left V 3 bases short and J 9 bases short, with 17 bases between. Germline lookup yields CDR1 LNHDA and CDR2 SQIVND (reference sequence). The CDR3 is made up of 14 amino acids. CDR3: CASSMVGGPQAQYF. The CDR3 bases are TGTGCCAGTAGTATGGTCGGGGGGCCCCAGGCCCAGTACTTC.

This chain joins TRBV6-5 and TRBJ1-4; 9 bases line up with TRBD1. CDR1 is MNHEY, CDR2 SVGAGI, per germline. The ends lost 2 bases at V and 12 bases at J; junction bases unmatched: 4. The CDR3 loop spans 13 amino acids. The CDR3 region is CASSYGTGLELFF. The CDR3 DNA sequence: TGTGCCAGCAGTTACGGGACAGGGCTAGAACTGTTTTTT.

In nucleotides, the CDR3 is TGTGCCAGCAGCTCTCGACTAGCGGGAGCCGAGCAGTACTTC. Its protein product is CASSSRLAGAEQYF. V gene TRBV7-2 combines with J gene TRBJ2-7, with 12 positions matching TRBD2. J was trimmed by 6 bases and V by 4 bases; bases with no gene match: 4. Germline CDR1 is SGHTA and CDR2 is FQGNSA. This CDR3 comprises 14 residues.